This T cell receptor (beta chain) was found in a study of blood T cell repertoires in COVID-19 (dated by TCRdb to between 2020 and 2021). About the full investigation: Collaborator samples came from the United States, Italy and Spain and covered acute and convalescent phases of COVID-19. The prospective study material was composed of cDNA or gDNA derived from T cells, B-cell-depleted T cells, or PBMCs. Subjects who had been exposed to COVID-19, were actively infected with it, or had recovered from it provided the deeply sampled blood TCRbeta repertoires that made up the dataset. The repertoires were released in a freely available public database meant as a resource for research on the immune response to SARS-CoV-2. Samples came from the ongoing ImmuneRACE study (first 160 participants) plus 1,254 subjects from 6 global collaborators. Sample metadata almost always included a de-identified subject ID, COVID-19 status, age in years and sex. Where HLA class I and class II types were available, the types were taken from metadata supplied by the sample provider, not from assay-based typing. Overall results and qualifications from the work: How much clinical and demographic metadata was included differed by source and by participant, and the metadata was provided uncurated.

The CDR3 covers 15 residues, taking in both the cysteine and the phenylalanine. Just CDR3 DNA is preserved here, 45 bases in frame from base 1. V is shortened by 2 bases, J by 3 bases, and the region joining them spans 14 bases. CDR1 and CDR2, per the germline V gene (reference sequence), are GTSNPN and SVGIG. At one collaborating source in Seattle, patients were enrolled during active infection and were followed longitudinally through the course of disease. Whole blood was collected in K2EDTA tubes by collaborating institutions according to the institutions' own protocols. For TCRbeta analysis, collaborators shipped samples in one of three forms: frozen whole blood, isolated PBMCs, or DNA extracted from either of those sample types. TCRbeta CDR3 regions were amplified from genomic DNA by means of the immunoSEQ Assay, a bias-controlled multiplex PCR. The original methods were these. The number of nucleated cells in each sample was estimated by amplification of reference gene primers within the assay. Sequence reads were collapsed and filtered to measure the absolute abundance of every unique TCRbeta CDR3 rearrangement. For each sample, productive Simpson clonality was calculated as the square root of Simpson's diversity index across productive rearrangements. TCRdb took over this immuneACCESS table, retaining in-frame rearrangements with V and J assigned. Such tables are incomplete; in checked studies, under half of the missing clones stem from an unresolved V gene, and the remainder is unexplained. The V and J calls and clone size come from that table; D and trimming were worked out from the DNA. In all, the sample holds approximately 440,000 clones, and 88% of those were seen once. The ten largest make up roughly 12% of the sample.

Details on this clone: Its antigen remains unidentified. No per-base quality is available; no much larger clone lies one base away.

The chain uses TRBV30 and TRBJ1-5, with no confidently assigned D gene. The TCR sequence derives from a woman aged 45 to 65 with COVID-19, enrolled during active disease. The specimen was peripheral blood. The CDR3 reads CAWSYETDVNQPQHF. The sequenced DNA: TGTGCCTGGAGTTACGAGACTGACGTCAATCAGCCCCAGCATTTT. Reference TRBV30 and TRBJ1-5 genes cover what lies past the CDR3, so the full variable domain is SQTIHQWPATLVQPVGSPLSLECTVEGTSNPNLYWYRQAAGRGLQLLFYSVGIGQISSEVPQNLSASRPQDRQFILSSKKLLLSDSGFYLCAWSYETDVNQPQHFGDGTRLSIL.